Sequencing of this T cell receptor (beta chain) was carried out in a study of vaccination and CD4 T cells after COVID-19. Looking at the study overall: Participants, all vaccine recipients, received two doses of either BNT162b2 or mRNA-1273. Overlapping spike peptides from SARS-CoV-2, HCoV-NL63, HCoV-OC43 and HCoV-229E served to stimulate the cells. Study-wide points: Spike mono-reactivity was shown by 304 of 307 vaccine-specific clones in convalescent patients.

The CDR3 has 14 amino acids. J gave up 1 base and V 7 bases, and 5 bases lay outside the gene matches. CDR1 and CDR2 from the germline V gene are GTSNPN and SVGIG (reference sequence). The treatment was: approximately 9-day PBMC culture with coronavirus spike peptide pools or control peptides (ViraFEST assay). By share, this clonotype counts as medium-sized. Antigen specificity is unknown. The Oncomine TCR Beta short-read assay was what sequenced the DNA obtained from cultured CD4+ T cells. TCRdb fed the PCR reads into MiXCR, producing one record per CDR3 protein. The sample shows 3,500 to 5,000 distinct CDR3 sequences, roughly 30% of them seen only once.

This receptor was taken from a human donor who had recovered from COVID-19. The sequencing input was CD4+ T cells from blood, cultured in vitro. The chain carries TRBV30 and TRBJ1-1; TRBD1 matches 11 bases. CDR3 loop: CASDRGRGNTEAFF. CDR3 nucleotide sequence: TGTGCCTCGGACAGGGGGCGCGGGAACACTGAAGCTTTCTTT. The entire variable domain, with the rest obtained from reference TRBV30 and TRBJ1-1, is as follows: SQTIHQWPATLVQPVGSPLSLECTVEGTSNPNLYWYRQAAGRGLQLLFYSVGIGQISSEVPQNLSASRPQDRQFILSSKKLLLSDSGFYLCASDRGRGNTEAFFGQGTRLTVV.